The 5 T cell receptor beta chains below all came from one sample that was sequenced in a study of blood T cells in healthy people across ages. Primed by a sample-barcoded 5' primer and a J-beta primer mix, a second PCR proceeded for about 7 to 11 cycles. TCRdb re-analysed the 5' RACE reads in MiXCR, keeping a single row per CDR3 protein. The repertoire consists of 1.4 million to 1.5 million distinct CDR3 sequences, with approximately 42% occurring once and the leading ten covering 7.9%. The sequenced sample consisted of blood. Source of these receptors: a woman between 18 and 29 years old in good health.

CDR3 sequence reads: CASSPYRGGNTGELFF. CDR3 nucleotides: TGTGCCAGCAGCCCCTACAGGGGGGGGAACACCGGGGAGCTGTTTTTT. The chain couples TRBV3-1 to TRBJ2-2; D is perhaps TRBD1 (8 bases). The V gene lost 4 bases and the J gene lost 1 base, with 13 bases spanning the gap. The CDR3 is made up of 16 amino acids. Germline V gene lookup returns CDR1 LGHDT and CDR2 YNNKEL (reference sequence).

The chain uses TRBV7-2 and TRBJ1-2; D uncertain. CDR1 and CDR2 from the germline V gene are SGHTA and FQGNSA. The CDR3 spans 15 residues. V was cut by 3 bases and J by 0 bases, with 11 bases left in between. CDR3 region: CASSFNSQANYGYTF. CDR3 DNA sequence: TGTGCCAGCAGCTTCAACTCCCAAGCTAACTATGGCTACACCTTC.

This clonotype was seen repeatedly, ten times or more. The rearrangement links TRBV7-9 to TRBJ2-3, with 8 bases that match TRBD2. The trim removed 4 bases at V and 3 bases at J, leaving 12 bases unmatched. This CDR3 contains 17 residues. The V gene's germline CDR1 is SEHNR and CDR2 FQNEAQ (reference sequence). CDR3 sequence reads: CASSSRGSGSMTDTQYF. Written as DNA, the CDR3 is TGTGCCAGCAGCTCCCGCGGGAGCGGGAGTATGACAGATACGCAGTATTTT.

The chain combines TRBV5-5 with TRBJ2-5, with D hard to call. Trimming left V 4 bases short and J 1 base short, with 14 bases between. There are 15 residues in the CDR3. The germline CDR1 and CDR2 sequences are SGHKS and YYEKEE (reference sequence). CDR3 in DNA: TGTGCCAGCAGCGCTGCGGTGCAAACCCAAGAGACCCAGTACTTC. It yields the protein CASSAAVQTQETQYF.

The chain combines TRBV20-1 with TRBJ2-7; TRBD2 is a possible D gene (5 bases). The closer fit of TRBJ2-5 to the DNA end suggests the J call may be wrong. Per germline, CDR1 DFQATT and CDR2 SNEGSKA (reference sequence). The CDR3 extends over 15 amino acids. The CDR3 loop reads CSARDWRQLQETQYF. CDR3 nucleotide sequence: TGCAGTGCTAGAGATTGGAGGCAGCTCCAAGAGACCCAGTACTTC.